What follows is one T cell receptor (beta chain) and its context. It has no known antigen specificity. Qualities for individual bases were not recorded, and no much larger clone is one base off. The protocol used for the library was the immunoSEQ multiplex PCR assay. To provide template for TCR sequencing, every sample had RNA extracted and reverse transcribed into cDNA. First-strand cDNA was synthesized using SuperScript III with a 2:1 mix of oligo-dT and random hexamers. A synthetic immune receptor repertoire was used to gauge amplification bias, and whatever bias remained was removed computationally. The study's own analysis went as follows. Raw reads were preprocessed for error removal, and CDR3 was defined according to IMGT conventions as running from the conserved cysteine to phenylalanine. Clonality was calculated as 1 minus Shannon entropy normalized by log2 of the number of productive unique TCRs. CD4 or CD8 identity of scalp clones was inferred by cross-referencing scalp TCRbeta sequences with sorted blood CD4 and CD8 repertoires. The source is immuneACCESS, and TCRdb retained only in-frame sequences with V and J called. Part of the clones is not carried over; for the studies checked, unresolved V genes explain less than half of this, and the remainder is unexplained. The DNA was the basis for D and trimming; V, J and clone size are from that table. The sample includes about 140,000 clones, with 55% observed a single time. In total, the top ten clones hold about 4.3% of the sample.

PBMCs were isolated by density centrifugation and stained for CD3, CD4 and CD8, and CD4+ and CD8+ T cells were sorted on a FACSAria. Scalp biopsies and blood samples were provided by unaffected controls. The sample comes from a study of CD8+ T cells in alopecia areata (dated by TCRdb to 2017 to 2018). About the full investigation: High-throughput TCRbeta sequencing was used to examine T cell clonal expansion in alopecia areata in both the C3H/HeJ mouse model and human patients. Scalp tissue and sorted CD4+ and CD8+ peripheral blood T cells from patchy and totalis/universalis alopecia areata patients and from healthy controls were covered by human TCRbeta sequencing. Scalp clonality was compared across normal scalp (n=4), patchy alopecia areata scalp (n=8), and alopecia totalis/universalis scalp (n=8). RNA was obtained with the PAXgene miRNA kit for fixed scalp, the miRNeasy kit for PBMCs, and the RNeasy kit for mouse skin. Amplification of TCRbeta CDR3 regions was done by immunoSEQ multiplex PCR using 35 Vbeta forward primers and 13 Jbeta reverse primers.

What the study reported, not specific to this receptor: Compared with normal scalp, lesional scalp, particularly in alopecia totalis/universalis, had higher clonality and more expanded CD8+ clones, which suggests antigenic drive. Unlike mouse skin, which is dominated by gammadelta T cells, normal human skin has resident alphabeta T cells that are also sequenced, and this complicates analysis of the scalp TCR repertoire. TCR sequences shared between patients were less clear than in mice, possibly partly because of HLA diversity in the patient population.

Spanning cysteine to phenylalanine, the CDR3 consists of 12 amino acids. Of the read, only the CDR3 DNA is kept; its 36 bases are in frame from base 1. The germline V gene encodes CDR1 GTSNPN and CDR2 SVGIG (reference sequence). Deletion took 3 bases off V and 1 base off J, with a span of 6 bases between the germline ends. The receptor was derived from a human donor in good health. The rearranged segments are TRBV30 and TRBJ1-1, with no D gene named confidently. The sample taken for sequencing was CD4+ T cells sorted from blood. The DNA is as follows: TGTGCCTGGAGACGACAGAACACTGAAGCTTTCTTT. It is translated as CAWRRQNTEAFF.